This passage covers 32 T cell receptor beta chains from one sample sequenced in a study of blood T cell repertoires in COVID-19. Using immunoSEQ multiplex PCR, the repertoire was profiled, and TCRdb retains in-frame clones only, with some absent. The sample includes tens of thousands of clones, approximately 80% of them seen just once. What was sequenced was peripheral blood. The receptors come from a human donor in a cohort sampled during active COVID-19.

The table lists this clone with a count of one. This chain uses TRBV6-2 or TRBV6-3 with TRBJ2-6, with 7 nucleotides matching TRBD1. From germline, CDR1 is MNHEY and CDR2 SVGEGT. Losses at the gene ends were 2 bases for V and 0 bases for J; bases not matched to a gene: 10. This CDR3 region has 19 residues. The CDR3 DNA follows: TGTGCCAGCAGTTACAAACGGACAGGAGACATCTCTGGGGCCAACGTCCTGACTTTC. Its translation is CASSYKRTGDISGANVLTF.

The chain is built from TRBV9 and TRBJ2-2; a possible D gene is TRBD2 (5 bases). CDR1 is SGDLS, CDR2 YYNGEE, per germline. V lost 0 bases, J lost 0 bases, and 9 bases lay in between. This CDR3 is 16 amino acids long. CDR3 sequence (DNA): TGTGCCAGCAGCGTAGTGGGAGTCTCGAACACCGGGGAGCTGTTTTTT. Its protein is CASSVVGVSNTGELFF.

CDR3 amino acids: CATQTGGNTIYF. The CDR3 DNA sequence: TGTGCCACACAGACAGGGGGAAACACCATATATTTT. The chain carries TRBV30 and TRBJ1-3; 7 nucleotides align to TRBD1. With V trimmed by 8 bases and J by 4 bases, 5 bases remained unmatched. CDR1 and CDR2 (germline): GTSNPN, SVGIG (reference sequence). CDR3 length: 12 amino acids.

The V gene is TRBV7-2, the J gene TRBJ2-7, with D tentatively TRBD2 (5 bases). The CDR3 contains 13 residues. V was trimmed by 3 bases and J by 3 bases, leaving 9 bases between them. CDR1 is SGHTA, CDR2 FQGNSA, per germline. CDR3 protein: CASSFHGIYEQYF. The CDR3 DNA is TGTGCCAGCAGCTTTCACGGGATCTACGAGCAGTACTTC.

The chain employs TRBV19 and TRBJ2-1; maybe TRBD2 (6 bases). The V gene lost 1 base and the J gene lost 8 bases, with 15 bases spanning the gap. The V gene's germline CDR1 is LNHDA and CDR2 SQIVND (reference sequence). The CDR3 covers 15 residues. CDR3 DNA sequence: TGTGCCAGTAGTATAGCGAGTAGCGGAGCAGATGAGCAGTTCTTC. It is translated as CASSIASSGADEQFF.

CDR3 residues: CSVEGWRSTDTQYF. The CDR3 nucleotides are TGCAGCGTTGAAGGGTGGCGGAGCACAGATACGCAGTATTTT. The chain combines TRBV29-1 with TRBJ2-3; D is ambiguous. Looked up from germline, CDR1 is SQVTM and CDR2 is ANQGSEA. The CDR3 totals 14 residues. V was shortened by 1 base and J by 0 bases, with 8 bases between the two germline ends.

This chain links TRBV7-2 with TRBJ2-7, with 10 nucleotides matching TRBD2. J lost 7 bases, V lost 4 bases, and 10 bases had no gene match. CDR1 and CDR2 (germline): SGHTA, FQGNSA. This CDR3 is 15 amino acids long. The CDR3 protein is CASSSASIAGGEQYF. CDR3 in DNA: TGTGCCAGCAGCTCAGCCTCTATAGCGGGAGGTGAGCAGTACTTC.

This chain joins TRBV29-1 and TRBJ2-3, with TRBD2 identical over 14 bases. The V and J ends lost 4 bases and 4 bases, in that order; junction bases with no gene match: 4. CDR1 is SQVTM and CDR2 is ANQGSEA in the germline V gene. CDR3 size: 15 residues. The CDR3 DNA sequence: TGCAGCGTTGTTTTGACTAGCGGGGGGGCAGATACGCAGTATTTT. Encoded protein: CSVVLTSGGADTQYF.

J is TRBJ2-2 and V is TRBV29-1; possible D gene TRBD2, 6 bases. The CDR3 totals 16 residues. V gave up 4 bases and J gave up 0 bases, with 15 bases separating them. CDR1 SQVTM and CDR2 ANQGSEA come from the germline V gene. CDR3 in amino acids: CSVVKGGTANTGELFF. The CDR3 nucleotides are TGCAGCGTTGTAAAGGGCGGGACCGCGAACACCGGGGAGCTGTTTTTT.

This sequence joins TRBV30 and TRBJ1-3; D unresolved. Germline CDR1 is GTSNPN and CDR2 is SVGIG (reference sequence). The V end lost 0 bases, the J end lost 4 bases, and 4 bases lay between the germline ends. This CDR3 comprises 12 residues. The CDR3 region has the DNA TGTGCCTGGAGTGTATCAGGAAACACCATATATTTT. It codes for CAWSVSGNTIYF.

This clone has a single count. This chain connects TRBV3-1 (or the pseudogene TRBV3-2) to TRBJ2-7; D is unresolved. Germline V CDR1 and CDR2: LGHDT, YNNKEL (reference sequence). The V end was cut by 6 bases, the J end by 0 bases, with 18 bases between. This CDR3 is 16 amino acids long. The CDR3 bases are TGTGCCAGCAGGTCCACCCACAAGCGTAGCTCCTACGAGCAGTACTTC. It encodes CASRSTHKRSSYEQYF.

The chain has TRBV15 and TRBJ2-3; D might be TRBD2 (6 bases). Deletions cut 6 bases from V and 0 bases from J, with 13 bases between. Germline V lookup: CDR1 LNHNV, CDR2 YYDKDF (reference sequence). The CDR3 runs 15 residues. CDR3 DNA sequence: TGTGCCACCAGGAGGAGGGGCCTAAGCACAGATACGCAGTATTTT. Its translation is CATRRRGLSTDTQYF.

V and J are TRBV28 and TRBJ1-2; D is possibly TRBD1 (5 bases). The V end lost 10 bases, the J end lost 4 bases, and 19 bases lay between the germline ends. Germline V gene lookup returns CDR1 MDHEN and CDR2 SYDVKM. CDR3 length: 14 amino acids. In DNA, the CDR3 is TGTGCCATTCCGGCCAGGGATATACCCTATGGCTACACCTTC. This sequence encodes CAIPARDIPYGYTF.

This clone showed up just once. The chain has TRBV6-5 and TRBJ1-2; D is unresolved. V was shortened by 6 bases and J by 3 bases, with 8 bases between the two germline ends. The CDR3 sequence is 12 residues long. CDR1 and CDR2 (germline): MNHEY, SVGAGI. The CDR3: CASRNTYYGYTF. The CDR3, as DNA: TGTGCCAGCAGGAACACGTACTATGGCTACACCTTC.

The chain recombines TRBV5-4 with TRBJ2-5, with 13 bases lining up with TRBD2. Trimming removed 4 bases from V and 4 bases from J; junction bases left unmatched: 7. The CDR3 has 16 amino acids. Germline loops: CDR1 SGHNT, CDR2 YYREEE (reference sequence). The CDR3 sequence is CASSTRTSGSSETQYF. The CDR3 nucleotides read TGTGCCAGCAGCACCCGGACTAGCGGGAGTTCAGAGACCCAGTACTTC.

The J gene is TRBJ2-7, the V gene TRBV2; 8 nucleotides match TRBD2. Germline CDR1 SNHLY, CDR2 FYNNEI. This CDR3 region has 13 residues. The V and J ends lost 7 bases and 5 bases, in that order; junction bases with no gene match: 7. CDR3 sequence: CASTTSGTHEQYF. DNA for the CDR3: TGTGCCAGCACTACTAGCGGCACCCACGAGCAGTACTTC.

DNA for the CDR3: TGTGCCAGCAGCTACAGACTAGCGGCCCTAGGGGATACGCAGTATTTT. Translating it yields CASSYRLAALGDTQYF. The chain employs TRBV7-2 and TRBJ2-3; 9 nucleotides align to TRBD2. V lost 4 bases, J lost 6 bases, and 11 bases stayed unmatched. Germline V gives CDR1 SGHTA, CDR2 FQGNSA. The CDR3 loop spans 16 amino acids.

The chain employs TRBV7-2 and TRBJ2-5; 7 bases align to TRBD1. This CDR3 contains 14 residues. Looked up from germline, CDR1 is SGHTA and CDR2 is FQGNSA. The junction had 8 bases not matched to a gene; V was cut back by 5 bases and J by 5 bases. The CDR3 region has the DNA TGTGCCAGCAGCCTTCTATCCAGGGGGGAGACCCAGTACTTC. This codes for CASSLLSRGETQYF. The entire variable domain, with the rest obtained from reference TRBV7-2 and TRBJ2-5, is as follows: GAGVSQSPSNKVTEKGKDVELRCDPISGHTALYWYRQSLGQGLEFLIYFQGNSAPDKSGLPSDRFSAERTGGSVSTLTIQRTQQEDSAVYLCASSLLSRGETQYFGPGTRLLVL.

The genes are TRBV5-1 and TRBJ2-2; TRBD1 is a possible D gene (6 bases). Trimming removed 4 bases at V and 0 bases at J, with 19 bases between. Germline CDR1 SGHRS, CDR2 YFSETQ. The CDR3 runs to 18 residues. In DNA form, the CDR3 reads TGCGCCAGCAGCCAACCCCCGACAGGCCTAACGAACACCGGGGAGCTGTTTTTT. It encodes CASSQPPTGLTNTGELFF.

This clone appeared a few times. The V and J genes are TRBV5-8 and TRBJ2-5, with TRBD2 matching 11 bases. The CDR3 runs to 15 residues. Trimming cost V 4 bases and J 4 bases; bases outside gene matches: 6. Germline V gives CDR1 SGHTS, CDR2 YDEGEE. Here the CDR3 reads CASSPGLAVIETQYF. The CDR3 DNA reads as TGTGCCAGCAGCCCGGGACTAGCGGTAATAGAGACCCAGTACTTC.

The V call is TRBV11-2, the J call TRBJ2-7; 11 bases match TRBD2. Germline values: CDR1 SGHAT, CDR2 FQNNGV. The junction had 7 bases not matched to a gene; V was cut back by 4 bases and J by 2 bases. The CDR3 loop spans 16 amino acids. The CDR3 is CASSSGLAVRTYEQYF. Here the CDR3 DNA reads TGTGCCAGCAGCTCGGGACTAGCGGTTCGAACCTACGAGCAGTACTTC. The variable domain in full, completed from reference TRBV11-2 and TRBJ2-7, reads EAGVAQSPRYKIIEKRQSVAFWCNPISGHATLYWYQQILGQGPKLLIQFQNNGVVDDSQLPKDRFSAERLKGVDSTLKIQPAKLEDSAVYLCASSSGLAVRTYEQYFGPGTRLTVT.

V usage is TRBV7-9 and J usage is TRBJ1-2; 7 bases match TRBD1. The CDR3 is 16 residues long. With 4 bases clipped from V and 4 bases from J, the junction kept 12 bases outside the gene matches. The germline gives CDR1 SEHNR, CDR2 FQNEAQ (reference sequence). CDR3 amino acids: CASSSGQADVPYGYTF. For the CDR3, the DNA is TGTGCCAGCAGCTCCGGACAGGCGGATGTCCCCTATGGCTACACCTTC.

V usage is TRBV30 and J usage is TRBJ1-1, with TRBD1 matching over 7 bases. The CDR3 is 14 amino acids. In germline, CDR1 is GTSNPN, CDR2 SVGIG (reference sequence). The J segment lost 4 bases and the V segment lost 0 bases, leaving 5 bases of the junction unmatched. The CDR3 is CAWSVRGGTTEAFF. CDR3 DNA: TGTGCCTGGAGTGTACGAGGGGGCACCACTGAAGCTTTCTTT.

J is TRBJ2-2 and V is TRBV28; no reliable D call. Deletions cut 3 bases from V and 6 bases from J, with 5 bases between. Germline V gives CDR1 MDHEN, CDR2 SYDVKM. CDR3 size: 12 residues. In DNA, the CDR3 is TGTGCCAGCAGTTTCCATCCCGGGGAGCTGTTTTTT. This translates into CASSFHPGELFF.

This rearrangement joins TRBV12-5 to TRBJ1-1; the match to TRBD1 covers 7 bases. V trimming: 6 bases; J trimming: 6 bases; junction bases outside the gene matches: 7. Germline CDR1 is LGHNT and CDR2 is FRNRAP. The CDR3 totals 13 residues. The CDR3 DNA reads TGTGCTAGTGGCAAGACAGGGCGGGCTGAAGCTTTCTTT. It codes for CASGKTGRAEAFF.

CDR3 loop: CASSLPGKDSNQPQHF. CDR3 coding DNA: TGTGCCAGCAGCCTCCCGGGGAAGGATAGCAATCAGCCCCAGCATTTT. The V gene is TRBV11-2, the J gene TRBJ1-5; no clear D. CDR3 length: 16 amino acids. Trimming left V 5 bases short and J 0 bases short, with 14 bases between. Germline CDR1 SGHAT, CDR2 FQNNGV.

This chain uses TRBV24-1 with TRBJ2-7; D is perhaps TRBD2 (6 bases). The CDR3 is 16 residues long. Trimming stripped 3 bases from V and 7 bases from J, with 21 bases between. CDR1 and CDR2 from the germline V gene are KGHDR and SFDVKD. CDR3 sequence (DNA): TGTGCCACCAGTGATCCATCCGCGGGGTCCCGGGGGGAGCAGTACTTC. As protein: CATSDPSAGSRGEQYF.

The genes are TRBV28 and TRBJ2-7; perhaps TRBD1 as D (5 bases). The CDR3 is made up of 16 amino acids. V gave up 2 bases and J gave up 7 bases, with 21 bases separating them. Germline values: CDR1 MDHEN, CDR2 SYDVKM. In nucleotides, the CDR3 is TGTGCCAGCAGTTTACAATTTCAGGGAAGGCCGCGGGAGCAGTACTTC. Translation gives CASSLQFQGRPREQYF.

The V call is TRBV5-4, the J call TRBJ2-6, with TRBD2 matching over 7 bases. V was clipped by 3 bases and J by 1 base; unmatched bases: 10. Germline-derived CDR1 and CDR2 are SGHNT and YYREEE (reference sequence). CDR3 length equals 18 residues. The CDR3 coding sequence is TGTGCCAGCAGCTGGGGGGGAGCGGGAAGATCTGGGGCCAACGTCCTGACTTTC. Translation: CASSWGGAGRSGANVLTF.

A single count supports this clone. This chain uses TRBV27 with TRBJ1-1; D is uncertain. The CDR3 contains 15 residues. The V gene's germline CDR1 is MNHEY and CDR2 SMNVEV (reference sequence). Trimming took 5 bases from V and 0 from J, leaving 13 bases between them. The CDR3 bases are TGTGCCAGCAGTCCCCGTTGGCTCATGAACACTGAAGCTTTCTTT. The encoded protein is CASSPRWLMNTEAFF.

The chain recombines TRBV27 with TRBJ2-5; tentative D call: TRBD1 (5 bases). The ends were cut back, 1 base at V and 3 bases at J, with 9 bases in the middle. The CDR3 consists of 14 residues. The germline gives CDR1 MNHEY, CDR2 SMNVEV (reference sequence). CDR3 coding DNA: TGTGCCAGCAGTTTATGGGGCACGAAAGAGACCCAGTACTTC. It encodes CASSLWGTKETQYF.

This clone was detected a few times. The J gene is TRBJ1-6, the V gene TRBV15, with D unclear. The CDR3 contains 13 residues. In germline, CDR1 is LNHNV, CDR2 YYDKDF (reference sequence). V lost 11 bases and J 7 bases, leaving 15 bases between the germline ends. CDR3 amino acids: CASGSALNSPLHF. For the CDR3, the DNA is TGTGCCTCCGGGTCGGCCCTGAATTCACCCCTCCACTTT. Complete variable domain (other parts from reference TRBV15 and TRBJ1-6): DAMVIQNPRYQVTQFGKPVTLSCSQTLNHNVMYWYQQKSSQAPKLLFHYYDKDFNNEADTPDNFQSRRPNTSFCFLDIRSPGLGDTAMYLCASGSALNSPLHFGNGTRLTVT.